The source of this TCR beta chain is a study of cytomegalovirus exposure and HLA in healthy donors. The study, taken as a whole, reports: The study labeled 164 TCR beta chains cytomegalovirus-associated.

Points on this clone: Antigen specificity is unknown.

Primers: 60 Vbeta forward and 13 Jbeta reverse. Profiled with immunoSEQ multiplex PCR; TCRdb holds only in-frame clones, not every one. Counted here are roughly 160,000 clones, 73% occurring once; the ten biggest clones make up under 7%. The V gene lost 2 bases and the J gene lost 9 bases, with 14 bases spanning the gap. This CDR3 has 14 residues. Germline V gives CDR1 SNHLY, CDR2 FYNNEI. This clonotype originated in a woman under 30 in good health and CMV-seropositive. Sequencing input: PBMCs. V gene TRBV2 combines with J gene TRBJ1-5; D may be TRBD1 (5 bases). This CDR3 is CASSETGPQGPQHF. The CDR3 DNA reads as TGTGCCAGCAGTGAAACCGGACCCCAGGGGCCCCAGCATTTT.